This is a list of T cell receptor beta chains from one sample in a study of CXCR3-negative and CXCR3-positive naive CD8 T cells. TCRdb re-called the 5' RACE reads and gives one entry per CDR3 protein, without DNA. The sample has thousands of distinct CDR3 sequences. The specimen sequenced was naive CXCR3- CD8+ T cells from blood. Every receptor here comes from a human donor in good health. Some clones in this sample may be carry-over from other donors' samples. Each CDR3 is given with its conserved first and last residue. Each record gives: J gene, V gene, clone size, CDR3 protein. Some rows have no size entry. The others give once, few or many, or a class for an expanded clone.

TRBJ2-7 TRBV7-9 medium-sized CASSHRDRAYEQYF
TRBJ1-1 TRBV29-1 NA CSVGQSYTEAFF
TRBJ2-7 TRBV20-1 medium-sized CSARIGSVEQYF
TRBJ2-7 TRBV14 NA CASSQTGQGTHEQYF
TRBJ2-1 TRBV29-1 NA CSVESLASAYNEQFF
TRBJ2-1 TRBV29-1 medium-sized CSADRGGGNEQFF
TRBJ1-2 TRBV6-5 NA CASSYSRRGRDGYTF
TRBJ1-4 TRBV15 medium-sized CATSIRKVAGPPGREKLFF
TRBJ2-5 TRBV29-1 medium-sized CSVVAVGGETQYF
TRBJ1-4 TRBV10-3 medium-sized CAIPPDEKLFF
TRBJ1-1 TRBV29-1 NA CSVVGGKNTEAFF
TRBJ2-5 TRBV6-1 NA CASSALTSGQETQYF
TRBJ2-7 TRBV29-1 NA CSVAGQNTYEQYF
TRBJ1-1 TRBV29-1 medium-sized CSVAPRNTEAFF
TRBJ2-7 TRBV13 medium-sized CASSLGRSTSYEQYF
TRBJ2-1 TRBV5-1 NA CASSLVSGDSYNEQFF
TRBJ2-7 TRBV18 medium-sized CASSPGSLEQYF
TRBJ2-4 TRBV29-1 NA CSVHRDGENIQYF
TRBJ1-6 TRBV29-1 medium-sized CSVAGNHSPLHF
TRBJ2-7 TRBV20-1 medium-sized CSARVAGEGEQYF
TRBJ2-7 TRBV29-1 NA CSVGPADYEQYF
TRBJ2-1 TRBV9 medium-sized CASTLSESSYNEQFF
TRBJ2-7 TRBV29-1 medium-sized CSVEAGAYEQYF
TRBJ2-3 TRBV7-9 NA CASSYGSDTQYF
TRBJ2-7 TRBV19 NA CASSIQESYEQYF
TRBJ2-7 TRBV20-1 medium-sized CSARRDRDTYEQYF
TRBJ2-1 TRBV30 NA CAWSVGGYNEQFF
TRBJ2-5 TRBV29-1 NA CGVEDKGDSQEGTQYF
TRBJ2-7 TRBV29-1 NA CSVEGSGGEQYF
TRBJ2-2 TRBV7-3 NA CASSPDSNTGELFF
TRBJ2-3 TRBV6-1 NA CASLPGQGYTDTQYF
TRBJ1-2 TRBV6-2/TRBV6-3 NA CASSGSDGKSGYTF
TRBJ2-3 TRBV29-1 medium-sized CSVEGGLAGFTDTQYF
TRBJ1-1 TRBV29-1 NA CSVTGGRNTEAFF
TRBJ1-5 TRBV7-9 medium-sized CASSPGDHSNQPQHF
TRBJ2-3 TRBV19 medium-sized CASSMVTSGTDTQYF
TRBJ2-5 TRBV29-1 NA CSVFGRQETQYF
TRBJ2-2 TRBV5-6 NA CASSWADEMGTNTGELFF
TRBJ1-2 TRBV29-1 NA CSVEVRGTYGYTF
TRBJ2-2 TRBV4-1 NA CASSQGGTNTGELFF
TRBJ2-7 TRBV6-2/TRBV6-3 medium-sized CASNPRGHSYEQYF
TRBJ2-7 TRBV27 medium-sized CASSFTEAYEQYF
TRBJ2-3 TRBV20-1 medium-sized CSATGQGAYTDTQYF
TRBJ1-5 TRBV4-1 NA CASSQPYQPQHF
TRBJ1-5 TRBV7-2 NA CASSFGVGYNQPQHF
TRBJ1-1 TRBV12-3/TRBV12-4 NA CASSQGLNEAFF
TRBJ2-1 TRBV2 NA CASTDRSSEQFF
TRBJ2-7 TRBV12-3/TRBV12-4 medium-sized CASSGAQSREQYF
TRBJ2-3 TRBV24-1 NA CATSERERGDTQYF
TRBJ2-7 TRBV12-5 medium-sized CASGLGEPFEQYF
TRBJ2-3 TRBV20-1 medium-sized CSAAGPTEGTDTQYF
TRBJ2-7 TRBV9 NA CASSVGQASYEQYF
TRBJ1-4 TRBV20-1 medium-sized CSATGATNEKLFF
TRBJ2-7 TRBV20-1 medium-sized CSARDLSSGSEYEQYF
TRBJ2-7 TRBV29-1 NA CSVEDEGRSYYEQYF
TRBJ2-2 TRBV9 medium-sized CATLGNTGELFF
TRBJ1-2 TRBV7-9 medium-sized CASSEGVSGRSPNYGYTF
TRBJ2-1 TRBV29-1 medium-sized CSVEGALAPSSYNEQFF